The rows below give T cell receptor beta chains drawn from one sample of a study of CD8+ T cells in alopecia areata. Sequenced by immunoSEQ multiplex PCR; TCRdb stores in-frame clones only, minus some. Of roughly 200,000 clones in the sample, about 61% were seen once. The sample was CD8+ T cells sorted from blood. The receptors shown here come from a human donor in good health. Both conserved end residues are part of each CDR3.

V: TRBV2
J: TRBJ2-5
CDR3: CASSASGYSQETQYF

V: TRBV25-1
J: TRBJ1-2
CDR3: CASSTGTYGYTF

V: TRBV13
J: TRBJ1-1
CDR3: CASSATENTEAFF

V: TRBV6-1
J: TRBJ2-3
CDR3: CASEASGGAADTQYF

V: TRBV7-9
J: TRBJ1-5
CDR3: CASSWDSSGPQPQHF

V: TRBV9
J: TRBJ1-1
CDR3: CASSVAQNTEAFF

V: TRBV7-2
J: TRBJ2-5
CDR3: CASSSPWQNQETQYF

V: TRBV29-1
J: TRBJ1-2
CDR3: CSVDGVGYTF

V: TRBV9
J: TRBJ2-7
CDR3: CASSVGVGGGYEQYF

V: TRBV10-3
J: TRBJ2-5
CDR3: CAISESTGQGQETQYF

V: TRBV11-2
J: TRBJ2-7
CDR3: CASSPTGQEQYF

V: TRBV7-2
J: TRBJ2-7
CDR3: CASSPIGLYYEQYF

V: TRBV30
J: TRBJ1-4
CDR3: CAWSEWGQELFF

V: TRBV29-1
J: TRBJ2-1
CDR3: CSAVAGGDPNEQFF

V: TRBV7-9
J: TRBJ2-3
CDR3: CASSPAGGSTDTQYF

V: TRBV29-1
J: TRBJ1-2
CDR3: CSLQEGYGYTF

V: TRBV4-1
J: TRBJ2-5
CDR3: CASSQDSLAGRETQYF

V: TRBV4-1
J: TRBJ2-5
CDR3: CASSQDGSRAQYF

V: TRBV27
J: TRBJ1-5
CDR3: CASSLTGTGYQPQHF